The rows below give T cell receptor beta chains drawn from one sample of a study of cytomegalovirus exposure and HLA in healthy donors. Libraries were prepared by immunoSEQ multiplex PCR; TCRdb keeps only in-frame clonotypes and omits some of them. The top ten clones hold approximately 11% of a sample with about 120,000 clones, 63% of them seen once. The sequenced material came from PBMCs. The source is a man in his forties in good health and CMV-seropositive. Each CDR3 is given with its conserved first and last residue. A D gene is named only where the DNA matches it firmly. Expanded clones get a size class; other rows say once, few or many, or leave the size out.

CASGGDRNTEAFF | TGTGCCAGCGGGGGCGACAGGAACACTGAAGCTTTCTTT | . | TRBJ1-1 | TRBV7-9 | .
CASSFRQQETQYF | TGTGCCAGCAGCTTCCGACAGCAAGAGACCCAGTACTTC | . | TRBJ2-5 | TRBV5-6 | .
CASSPGASISTNEKLFF | TGTGCCAGCAGCCCAGGGGCTTCCATTTCAACTAATGAAAAACTGTTTTTT | . | TRBJ1-4 | TRBV5-4 | .
CASSLAGGTTQYF | TGTGCCAGCAGCTTAGCGGGGGGAACTACGCAGTATTTT | . | TRBJ2-3 | TRBV7-7 | .
CASSQIRLARQYF | TGCGCCAGCAGCCAAATCAGACTAGCGCGACAGTACTTC | TRBD2 | TRBJ2-4 | TRBV4-1 | .
CASSQDFGGSGGELFF | TGTGCCAGCAGCCAAGATTTTGGGGGGTCGGGCGGGGAGCTGTTTTTT | . | TRBJ2-2 | TRBV4-2 | few
CAWKGYTEAFF | TGTGCCTGGAAGGGGTACACTGAAGCTTTCTTT | . | TRBJ1-1 | TRBV30 | .
CASSERGFYNEQFF | TGTGCCAGCAGCGAACGGGGTTTTTACAATGAGCAGTTCTTC | . | TRBJ2-1 | TRBV9 | .
CASSHGRVLTDTQYF | TGTGCCAGCAGCCACGGCAGGGTTCTAACAGATACGCAGTATTTT | . | TRBJ2-3 | TRBV14 | few
CASSPVQGWELFF | TGTGCCAGCAGCCCCGTACAGGGGTGGGAGCTGTTTTTT | TRBD1 | TRBJ2-2 | TRBV6-5 | .
CASSMGQGPYGYTF | TGTGCCAGCAGTATGGGACAGGGGCCCTATGGCTACACCTTC | TRBD1 | TRBJ1-2 | TRBV28 | .
CASSSDRGGSNEKLFF | TGTGCCAGCAGCTCCGACAGGGGAGGGTCTAATGAAAAACTGTTTTTT | TRBD1 | TRBJ1-4 | TRBV9 | .
CASSVRGSSGTNEQFF | TGTGCCAGCAGCGTCCGAGGGTCCAGCGGGACCAATGAGCAGTTCTTC | TRBD2 | TRBJ2-1 | TRBV9 | .
CASSLTGVGQPQHF | TGCGCCAGCAGTTTGACAGGAGTTGGACAGCCCCAGCATTTT | . | TRBJ1-5 | TRBV5-1 | .
CASSVMGGNQPQHF | TGCGCCAGCAGCGTAATGGGAGGCAATCAGCCCCAGCATTTT | . | TRBJ1-5 | TRBV9 | .
CASSLGASGSTDTQYF | TGTGCCAGCAGCTTAGGGGCTAGCGGTAGCACAGATACGCAGTATTTT | TRBD2 | TRBJ2-3 | TRBV11-2 | .
CASSARVDYTF | TGTGCCAGCAGCGCCAGGGTTGACTACACCTTC | . | TRBJ1-2 | TRBV11-2 | .
CASSFRTSGSTGELFF | TGCGCCAGCAGCTTTCGGACTAGCGGGTCAACCGGGGAGCTGTTTTTT | TRBD2 | TRBJ2-2 | TRBV5-1 | .
CASSEVGTSGAPYEQYF | TGTGCCAGCAGTGAAGTAGGGACTAGCGGAGCGCCCTACGAGCAGTACTTC | TRBD2 | TRBJ2-7 | TRBV6-1 | .
CASSSARGATF | TGTGCCAGCAGTTCCGCGCGGGGGGCAACCTTC | TRBD2 | TRBJ2-7 | TRBV28 | once
CASSVAGGTAAYEQYF | TGTGCCAGCAGCGTAGCTGGGGGGACAGCCGCCTACGAGCAGTACTTC | . | TRBJ2-7 | TRBV9 | .
CASSLGGTGGYEQYF | TGTGCCAGCAGCTTAGGGGGGACAGGGGGCTACGAGCAGTACTTC | TRBD1 | TRBJ2-7 | TRBV7-2 | few